What follows describes a single TCR beta chain. Germline V gene data show CDR1 as SGHNT and CDR2 as YYREEE (reference sequence). The CDR3 consists of 15 residues. V gave up 0 bases and J gave up 9 bases, with 13 bases separating them. This specimen comes from a study of blood T cell repertoires in COVID-19. The wider study: The origin of the acute and convalescent COVID-19 samples was the United States, Italy and Spain.

Participant-reported clinical history was the basis for cohort assignment. Two consecutive negative NP/OP PCR tests, clearance, or resolved symptoms defined Cohort 3 recovery. This table comes from immunoSEQ multiplex PCR, and its TCRdb copy is limited to in-frame clones, with some not included. The sample has 450,000 or so clones, 90% seen once. The V call is TRBV5-4, the J call TRBJ1-6; tentatively, D is TRBD1 (5 bases). Sequenced: PBMCs or T cells enriched from blood (not recorded which). This receptor was identified in a man between 18 and 29 years old who had recovered from COVID-19. The CDR3 coding sequence is TGTGCCAGCAGCTTGGGGCCGGGGGATGGTTCACCCCTCCACTTT. Translated, it gives CASSLGPGDGSPLHF. The variable domain in full, with the rest retrieved from reference TRBV5-4 and TRBJ1-6, is ETGVTQSPTHLIKTRGQQVTLRCSSQSGHNTVSWYQQALGQGPQFIFQYYREEENGRGNFPPRFSGLQFPNYSSELNVNALELDDSALYLCASSLGPGDGSPLHFGNGTRLTVT.